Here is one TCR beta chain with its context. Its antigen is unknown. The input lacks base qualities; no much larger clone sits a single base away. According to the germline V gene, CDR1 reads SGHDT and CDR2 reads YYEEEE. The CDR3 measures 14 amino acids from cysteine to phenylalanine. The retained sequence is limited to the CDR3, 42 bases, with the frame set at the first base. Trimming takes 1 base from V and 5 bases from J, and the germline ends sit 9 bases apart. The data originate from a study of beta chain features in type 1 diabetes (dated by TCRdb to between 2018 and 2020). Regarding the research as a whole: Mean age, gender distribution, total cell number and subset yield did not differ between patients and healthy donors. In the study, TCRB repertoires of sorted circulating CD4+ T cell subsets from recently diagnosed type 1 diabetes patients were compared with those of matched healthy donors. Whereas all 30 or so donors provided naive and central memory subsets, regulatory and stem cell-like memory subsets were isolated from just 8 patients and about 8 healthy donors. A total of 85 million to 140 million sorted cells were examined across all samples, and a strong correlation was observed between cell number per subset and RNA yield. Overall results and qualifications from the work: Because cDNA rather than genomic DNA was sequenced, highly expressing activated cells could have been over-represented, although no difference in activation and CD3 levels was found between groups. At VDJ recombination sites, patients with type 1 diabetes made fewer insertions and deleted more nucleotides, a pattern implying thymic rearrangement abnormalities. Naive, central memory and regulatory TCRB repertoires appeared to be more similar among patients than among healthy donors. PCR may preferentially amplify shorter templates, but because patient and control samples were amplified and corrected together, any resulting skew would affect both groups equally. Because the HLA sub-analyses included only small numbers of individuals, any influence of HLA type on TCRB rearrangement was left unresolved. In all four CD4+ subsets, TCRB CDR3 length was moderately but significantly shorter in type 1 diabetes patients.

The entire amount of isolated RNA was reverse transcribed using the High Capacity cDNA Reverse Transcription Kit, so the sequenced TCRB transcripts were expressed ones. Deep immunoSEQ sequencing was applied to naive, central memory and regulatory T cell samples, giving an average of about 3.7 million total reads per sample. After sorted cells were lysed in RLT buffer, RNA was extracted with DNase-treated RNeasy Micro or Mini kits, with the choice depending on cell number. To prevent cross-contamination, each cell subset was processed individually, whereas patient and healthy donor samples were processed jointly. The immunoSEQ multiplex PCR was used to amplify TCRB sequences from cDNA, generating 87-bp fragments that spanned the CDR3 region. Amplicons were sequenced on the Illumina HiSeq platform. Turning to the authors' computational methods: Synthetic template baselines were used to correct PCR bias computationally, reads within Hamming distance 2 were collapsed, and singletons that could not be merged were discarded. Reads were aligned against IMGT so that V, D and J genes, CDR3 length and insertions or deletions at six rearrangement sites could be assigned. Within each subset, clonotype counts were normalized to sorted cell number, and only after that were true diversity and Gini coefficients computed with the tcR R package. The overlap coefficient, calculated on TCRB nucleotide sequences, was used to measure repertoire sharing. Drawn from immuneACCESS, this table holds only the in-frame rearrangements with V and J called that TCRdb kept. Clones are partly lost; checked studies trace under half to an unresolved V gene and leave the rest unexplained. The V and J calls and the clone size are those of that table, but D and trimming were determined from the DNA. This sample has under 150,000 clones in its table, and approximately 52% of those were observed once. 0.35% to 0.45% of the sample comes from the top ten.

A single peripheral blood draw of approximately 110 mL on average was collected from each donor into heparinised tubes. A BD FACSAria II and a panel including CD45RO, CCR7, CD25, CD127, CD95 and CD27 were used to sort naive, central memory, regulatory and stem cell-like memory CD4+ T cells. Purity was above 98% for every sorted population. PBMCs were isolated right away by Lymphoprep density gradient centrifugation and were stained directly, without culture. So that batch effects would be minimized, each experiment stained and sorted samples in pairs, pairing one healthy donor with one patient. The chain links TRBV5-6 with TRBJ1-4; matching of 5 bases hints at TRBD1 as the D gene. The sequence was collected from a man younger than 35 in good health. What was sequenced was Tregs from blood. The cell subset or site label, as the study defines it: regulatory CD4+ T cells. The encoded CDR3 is CASSLSRTNEKLFF. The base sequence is TGTGCCAGCAGCTTGAGCAGGACAAATGAAAAACTGTTTTTT.